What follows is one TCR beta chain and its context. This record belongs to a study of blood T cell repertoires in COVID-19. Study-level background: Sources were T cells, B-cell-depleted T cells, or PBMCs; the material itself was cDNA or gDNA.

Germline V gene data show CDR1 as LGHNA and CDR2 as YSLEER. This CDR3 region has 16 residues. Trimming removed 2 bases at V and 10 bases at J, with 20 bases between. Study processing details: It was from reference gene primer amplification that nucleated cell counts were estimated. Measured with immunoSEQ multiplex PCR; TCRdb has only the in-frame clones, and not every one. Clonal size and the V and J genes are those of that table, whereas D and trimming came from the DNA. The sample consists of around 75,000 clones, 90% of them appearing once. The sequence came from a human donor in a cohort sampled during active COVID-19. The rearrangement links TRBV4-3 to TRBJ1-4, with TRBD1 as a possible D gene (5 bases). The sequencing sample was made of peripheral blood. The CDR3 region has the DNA TGCGCCAGCAGCCAACCCTCGTCGGGGGGGGGTGGAAAACTGTTTTTT. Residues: CASSQPSSGGGGKLFF.